Below are 2 T cell receptor beta chains sequenced from a single sample in a study of blood T cell repertoires in COVID-19. Sequenced by immunoSEQ multiplex PCR; TCRdb stores in-frame clones only, minus some. The sample consists of about 100,000 clones, 85% to 90% of them appearing once. The sample consisted of peripheral blood. These receptors all come from a woman of 80 years or more with acute or convalescent COVID-19.

The V call is TRBV12-3 or TRBV12-4, the J call TRBJ2-5; no definite D call. Trimming removed 3 bases at V and 5 bases at J, with 4 bases between. CDR3 length equals 11 residues. The CDR3 loop is CASSLYETQYF. CDR3 DNA sequence: TGTGCCAGCAGTTTGTATGAGACCCAGTACTTC.

The chain combines TRBV15 with TRBJ1-3; 7 bases agree with TRBD1. The CDR3 is 15 amino acids. V dropped 5 bases and J dropped 3; count of bases not matched to a gene: 7. Germline-derived CDR1 and CDR2 are LNHNV and YYDKDF (reference sequence). CDR3 nucleotide sequence: TGTGCCACCAGCGTCAACAGGGGTTATGGAAACACCATATATTTT. It codes for CATSVNRGYGNTIYF. Filled out from reference TRBV15 and TRBJ1-3, the complete variable domain reads DAMVIQNPRYQVTQFGKPVTLSCSQTLNHNVMYWYQQKSSQAPKLLFHYYDKDFNNEADTPDNFQSRRPNTSFCFLDIRSPGLGDTAMYLCATSVNRGYGNTIYFGEGSWLTVV.